One and the same sample provided the 11 T cell receptor beta chains below, sequenced in a study of T cells in Graves' hyperthyroidism and ophthalmopathy. Amplified TCR beta CDR3 regions came from RNA transcripts. The TCR CDR3 first-round RT-PCR relied on the HTBI primer set. TCRdb fed the multiplex PCR reads into MiXCR, producing one record per CDR3 protein. The data contain 250,000 to 300,000 distinct CDR3 sequences, 15% to 20% of them singletons. The sequenced sample was blood. The receptor set was obtained from a man aged 50-60 years with Graves' ophthalmopathy.

V usage is TRBV6-1 and J usage is TRBJ2-1; 7 nucleotides align to TRBD1. This CDR3 spans 13 amino acids. The germline V gene encodes CDR1 MNHNS and CDR2 SASEGT. V lost 1 base to trimming and J lost 10 bases; unmatched junction nucleotides: 4. Here the CDR3 DNA reads TGTGCCAGCAGTGAAGAAGGGGGCGGCGAGCAGTTCTTC. This gives the protein CASSEEGGGEQFF.

This clonotype was observed many times. The rearrangement joins TRBV20-1 to TRBJ2-1, with 7 bases lining up with TRBD2. The trim removed 5 bases at V and 8 bases at J, leaving 15 bases unmatched. The germline gives CDR1 DFQATT, CDR2 SNEGSKA (reference sequence). The CDR3 loop spans 15 amino acids. The CDR3 sequence: CSAPRGGRVRDEQFF. Here the CDR3 DNA reads TGCAGTGCTCCCCGGGGAGGGAGGGTTAGGGATGAGCAGTTCTTC.

The table lists this clonotype with a few counts. This rearrangement joins TRBV29-1 to TRBJ2-7; 15 bases align to TRBD2. CDR1 is SQVTM and CDR2 is ANQGSEA in the germline V gene. The CDR3 sequence is 16 residues long. Germline trimming cut 6 bases from V and 1 base from J; bases unmatched to any gene: 7. DNA for the CDR3: TGCAGCGTGGTAGGACTAGCGGGAGGGCCATCCTACGAGCAGTACTTC. Its translation is CSVVGLAGGPSYEQYF.

V and J are TRBV20-1 and TRBJ1-2, with D perhaps TRBD1 (5 bases). CDR3 length: 14 residues. The germline V gene has CDR1 DFQATT and CDR2 SNEGSKA (reference sequence). V was shortened by 6 bases and J by 0 bases, with 14 bases between the two germline ends. The CDR3 nucleotides are TGCAGTGCACACGCCTGGGGGACTAACTATGGCTACACCTTC. Translated, it gives CSAHAWGTNYGYTF.

This clonotype was recorded many times. J is TRBJ2-1 and V is TRBV20-1, with D possibly being TRBD2 (5 bases). Germline values: CDR1 DFQATT, CDR2 SNEGSKA (reference sequence). With 3 bases removed from V and 5 bases from J, the gap between germline ends came to 20 bases. The CDR3 runs to 16 residues. The CDR3 spells CSASSHSPPSHNEQFF. DNA of the CDR3: TGCAGTGCTAGCTCACACTCGCCTCCTAGCCACAATGAGCAGTTCTTC.

The chain links TRBV6-1 to TRBJ2-4; possibly TRBD1 or TRBD2 for D (5 bases each). This CDR3 comprises 15 residues. The ends were cut back, 10 bases at V and 9 bases at J, with 25 bases in the middle. The germline gives CDR1 MNHNS, CDR2 SASEGT. CDR3 sequence: CATQRVGELDTIQYF. The CDR3 region has the DNA TGTGCCACCCAGAGGGTGGGGGAATTAGATACCATTCAGTACTTC.

The chain links TRBV9 to TRBJ1-2, with D perhaps TRBD1 (6 bases). This CDR3 region has 14 residues. Germline V gene data show CDR1 as SGDLS and CDR2 as YYNGEE. V lost 1 base, J lost 6 bases, and 13 bases lay in between. The DNA for the CDR3 is TGTGCCAGCAGCGTACCCGCAGGGGAACATGGCTACACCTTC. This codes for CASSVPAGEHGYTF.

This clonotype was detected ten times or more. The chain couples TRBV6-2 or TRBV6-3 to TRBJ2-1, with 10 bases identical to TRBD2. The germline gives CDR1 MNHEY, CDR2 SVGEGT. V was pared by 6 bases and J by 2 bases, with 4 bases of the junction left unmatched. The CDR3 is 15 amino acids. CDR3 region: CASSTGTSAYNEQFF. DNA for the CDR3: TGTGCCAGCAGCACTGGGACTAGCGCCTACAATGAGCAGTTCTTC.

This clonotype was counted only a few times. The V gene is TRBV6-1, the J gene TRBJ1-2; 7 positions match TRBD1. CDR1 and CDR2 (germline): MNHNS, SASEGT. CDR3 length equals 15 residues. With V trimmed by 5 bases and J by 4 bases, 10 bases remained unmatched. CDR3 DNA: TGTGCCAGCAGTTACGAAGAGGGGGCAACCTATGGCTACACCTTC. Encoded protein: CASSYEEGATYGYTF.

This chain connects TRBV10-1 to TRBJ2-7, with a weak D call TRBD2 (6 bases). Germline-derived CDR1 and CDR2 are WNHNN and SYGVQD (reference sequence). V gave up 6 bases and J gave up 6 bases, with 24 bases separating them. This CDR3 comprises 16 residues. The CDR3 sequence is CASRSLFRGRTTEQYF. CDR3 DNA sequence: TGCGCCAGCAGGAGTCTCTTCAGAGGGAGGACTACCGAGCAGTACTTC.

V usage is TRBV10-3 and J usage is TRBJ1-5, with 7 nucleotides matching TRBD1. CDR3 length: 14 residues. The germline V gene has CDR1 ENHRY and CDR2 SYGVKD. V lost 3 bases and J lost 5; bases outside the gene matches: 4. DNA for the CDR3: TGTGCCATCAGTGAACAGGGGAGAGATCAGCCCCAGCATTTT. This sequence encodes CAISEQGRDQPQHF.